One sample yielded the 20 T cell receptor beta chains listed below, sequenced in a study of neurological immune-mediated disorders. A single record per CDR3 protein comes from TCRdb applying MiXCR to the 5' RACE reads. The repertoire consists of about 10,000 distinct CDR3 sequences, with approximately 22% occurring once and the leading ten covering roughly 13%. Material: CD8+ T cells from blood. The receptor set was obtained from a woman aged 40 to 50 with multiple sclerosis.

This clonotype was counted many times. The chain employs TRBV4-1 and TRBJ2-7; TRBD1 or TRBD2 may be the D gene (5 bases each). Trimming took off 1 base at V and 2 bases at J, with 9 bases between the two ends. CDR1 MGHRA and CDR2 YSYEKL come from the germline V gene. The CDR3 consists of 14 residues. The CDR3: CASSQGGETYEQYF. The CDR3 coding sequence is TGCGCCAGCAGCCAAGGAGGGGAGACCTACGAGCAGTACTTC.

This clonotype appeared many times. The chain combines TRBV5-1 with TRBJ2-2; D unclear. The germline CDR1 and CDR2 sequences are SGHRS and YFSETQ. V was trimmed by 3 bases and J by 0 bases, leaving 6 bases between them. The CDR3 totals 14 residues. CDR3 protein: CASSYEANTGELFF. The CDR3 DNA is TGCGCCAGCAGCTATGAAGCGAACACCGGGGAGCTGTTTTTT.

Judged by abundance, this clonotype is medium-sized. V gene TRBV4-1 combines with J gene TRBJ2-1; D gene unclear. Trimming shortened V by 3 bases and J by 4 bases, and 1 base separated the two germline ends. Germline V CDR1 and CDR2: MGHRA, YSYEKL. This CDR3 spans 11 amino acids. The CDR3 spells CASSQYNEQFF. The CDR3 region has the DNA TGCGCCAGCAGCCAGTACAATGAGCAGTTCTTC.

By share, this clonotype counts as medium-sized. CDR3 loop: CSARDPSGGTDTQYF. The DNA of the CDR3 is TGCAGTGCTAGAGATCCTAGCGGGGGCACAGATACGCAGTATTTT. The V gene is TRBV20-1, the J gene TRBJ2-3, with TRBD2 matching over 9 bases. Germline lookup yields CDR1 DFQATT and CDR2 SNEGSKA (reference sequence). This CDR3 has 15 amino acids. V trimming: 0 bases; J trimming: 1 base; junction bases outside the gene matches: 2.

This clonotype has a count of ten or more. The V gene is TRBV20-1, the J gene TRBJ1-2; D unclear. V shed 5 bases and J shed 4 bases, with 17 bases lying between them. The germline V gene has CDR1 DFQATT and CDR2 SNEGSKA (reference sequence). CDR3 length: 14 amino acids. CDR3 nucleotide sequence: TGCAGTGCTCCCCCGGGAGGGAGAACCTATGGCTACACCTTC. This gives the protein CSAPPGGRTYGYTF.

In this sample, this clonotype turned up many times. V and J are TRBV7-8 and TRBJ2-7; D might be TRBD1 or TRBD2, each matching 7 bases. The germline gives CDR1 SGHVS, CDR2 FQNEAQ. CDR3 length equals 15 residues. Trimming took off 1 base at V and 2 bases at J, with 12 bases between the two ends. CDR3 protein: CASSLEGRGPYEQYF. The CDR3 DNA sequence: TGTGCCAGCAGCTTAGAAGGGAGGGGGCCCTACGAGCAGTACTTC.

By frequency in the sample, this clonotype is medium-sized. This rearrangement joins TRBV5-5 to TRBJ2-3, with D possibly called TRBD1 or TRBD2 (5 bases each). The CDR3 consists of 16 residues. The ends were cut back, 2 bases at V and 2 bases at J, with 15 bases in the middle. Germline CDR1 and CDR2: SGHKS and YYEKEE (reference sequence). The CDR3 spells CASSFARELVTDTQYF. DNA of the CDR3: TGTGCCAGCAGCTTCGCCAGGGAGTTAGTCACAGATACGCAGTATTTT.

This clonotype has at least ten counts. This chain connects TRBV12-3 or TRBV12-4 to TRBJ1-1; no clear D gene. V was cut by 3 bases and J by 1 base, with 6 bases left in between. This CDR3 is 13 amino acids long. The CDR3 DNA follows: TGTGCCAGCAGTTTTCCCCGGAACACTGAAGCTTTCTTT. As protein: CASSFPRNTEAFF.

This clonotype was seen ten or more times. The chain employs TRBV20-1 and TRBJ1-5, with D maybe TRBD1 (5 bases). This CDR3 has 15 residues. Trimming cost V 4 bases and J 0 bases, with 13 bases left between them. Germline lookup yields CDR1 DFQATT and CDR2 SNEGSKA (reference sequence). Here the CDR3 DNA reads TGCAGTGCTAATCGACAGTTGAATAGCAATCAGCCCCAGCATTTT. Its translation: CSANRQLNSNQPQHF.

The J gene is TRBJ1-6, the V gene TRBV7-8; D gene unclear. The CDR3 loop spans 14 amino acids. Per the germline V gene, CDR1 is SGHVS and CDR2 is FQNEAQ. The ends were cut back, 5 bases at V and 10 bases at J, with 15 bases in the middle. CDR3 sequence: CASSLRREGSPLHF. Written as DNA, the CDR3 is TGTGCCAGCAGCCTCCGGCGAGAAGGGTCACCCCTCCACTTT.

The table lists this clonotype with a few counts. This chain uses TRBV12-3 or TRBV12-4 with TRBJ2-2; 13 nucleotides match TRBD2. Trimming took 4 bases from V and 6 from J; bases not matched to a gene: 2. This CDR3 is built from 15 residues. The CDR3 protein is CASSSTSGGAGELFF. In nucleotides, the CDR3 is TGTGCCAGCAGTTCCACTAGCGGGGGGGCCGGGGAGCTGTTTTTT.

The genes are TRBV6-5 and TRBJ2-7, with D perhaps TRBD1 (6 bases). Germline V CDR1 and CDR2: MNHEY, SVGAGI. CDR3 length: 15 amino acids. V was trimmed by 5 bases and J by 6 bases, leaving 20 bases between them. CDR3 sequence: CASSAYRAVFLEQYF. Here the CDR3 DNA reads TGTGCCAGCAGTGCCTACAGGGCGGTATTTCTCGAGCAGTACTTC.

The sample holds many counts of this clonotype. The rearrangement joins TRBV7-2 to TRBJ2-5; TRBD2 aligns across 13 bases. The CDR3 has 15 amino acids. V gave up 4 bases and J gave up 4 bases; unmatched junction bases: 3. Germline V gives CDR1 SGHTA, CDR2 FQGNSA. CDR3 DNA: TGTGCCAGCAGCTCCGGGACTAGCGGGGTAGAGACCCAGTACTTC. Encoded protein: CASSSGTSGVETQYF.

CDR3 residues: CSVPTGGDEQFF. CDR3 nucleotides: TGCAGCGTTCCAACAGGGGGCGACGAGCAGTTCTTC. J is TRBJ2-1 and V is TRBV29-1, with TRBD1 identical over 9 bases. Trimming cost V 5 bases and J 10 bases; bases outside gene matches: 6. Germline V CDR1 and CDR2: SQVTM, ANQGSEA. The CDR3 has 12 amino acids.

The CDR3 DNA sequence: TGTGCCAGCAGCCATGGGCCTTTGTACGAGCAGTACTTC. It translates to CASSHGPLYEQYF. The chain couples TRBV14 to TRBJ2-7; D is ambiguous. Germline V CDR1 and CDR2: SGHDN, FVKESK. The CDR3 loop spans 13 amino acids. V was trimmed by 3 bases and J by 4 bases, leaving 10 bases between them.

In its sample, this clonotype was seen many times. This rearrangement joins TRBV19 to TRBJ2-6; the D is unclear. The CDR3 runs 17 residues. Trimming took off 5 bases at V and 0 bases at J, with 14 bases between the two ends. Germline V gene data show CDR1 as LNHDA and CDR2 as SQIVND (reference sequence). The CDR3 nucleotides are TGTGCCAGTAGTCCCCGAGTACAGAGCTCTGGGGCCAACGTCCTGACTTTC. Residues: CASSPRVQSSGANVLTF.

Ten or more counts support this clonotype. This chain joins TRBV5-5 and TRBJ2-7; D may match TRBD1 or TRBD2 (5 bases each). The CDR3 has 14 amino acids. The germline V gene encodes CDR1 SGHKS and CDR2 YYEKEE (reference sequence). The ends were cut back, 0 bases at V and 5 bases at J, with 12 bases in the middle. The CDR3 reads CASSLVAGSHEQYF. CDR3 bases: TGTGCCAGCAGCTTGGTTGCAGGGAGCCACGAGCAGTACTTC.

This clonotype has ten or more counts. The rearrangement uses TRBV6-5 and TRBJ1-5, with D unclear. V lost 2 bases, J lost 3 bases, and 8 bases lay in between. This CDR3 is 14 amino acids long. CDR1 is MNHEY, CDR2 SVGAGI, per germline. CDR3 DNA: TGTGCCAGCAGTTACCGCGGGTTCAATCAGCCCCAGCATTTT. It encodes CASSYRGFNQPQHF.

In DNA form, the CDR3 reads TGCAGTGCTAGAGATATGAGACAGGGGTACCAGGGGTCCTACGAGCAGTACTTC. It yields the protein CSARDMRQGYQGSYEQYF. The V call is TRBV20-1, the J call TRBJ2-7, with 8 bases identical to TRBD1. The length of the CDR3 is 18 residues. With 0 bases clipped from V and 1 base from J, the junction kept 14 bases outside the gene matches. In germline, CDR1 is DFQATT, CDR2 SNEGSKA (reference sequence).

The CDR3 loop reads CSVEDTAIYGYTF. The CDR3 DNA follows: TGCAGCGTTGAAGACACGGCCATCTATGGCTACACCTTC. This sequence joins TRBV29-1 and TRBJ1-2, with D unresolved. Germline CDR1 and CDR2: SQVTM and ANQGSEA. The CDR3 has 13 residues. V was clipped by 0 bases and J by 4 bases, with 9 bases between them.